These T cell receptor beta chains were read from a single sample in a study of beta chain features in type 1 diabetes. The table came from immunoSEQ multiplex PCR; TCRdb's copy has only in-frame clones and leaves some out. The sample has hundreds of thousands of clones, 10% to 15% seen once. Specimen: naive CD4+ T cells from blood. These receptors were obtained from a man younger than 35 in good health. CDR3s include the opening cysteine and the closing phenylalanine or tryptophan. A D gene is named only where the DNA matches it firmly. Clone size is shown for a subset of rows, as once, few, many or a class of expanded clone.

clone size | D gene | J gene | V gene | CDR3 protein | CDR3 DNA
few | TRBD1 | TRBJ2-2 | TRBV6-6 | CASRQGDTGELFF | TGTGCTAGTCGACAGGGGGACACCGGGGAGCTGTTTTTT
NA | TRBD1 | TRBJ1-1 | TRBV5-1 | CASSQISTGDGSTEAFF | TGCGCCAGCAGCCAAATTTCAACAGGGGATGGTAGCACTGAAGCTTTCTTT
few | TRBD1 | TRBJ1-5 | TRBV5-1 | CASSFGPTGEDNQPQHF | TGCGCCAGCAGCTTCGGACCAACAGGGGAAGACAATCAGCCCCAGCATTTT
few | TRBD2 | TRBJ2-1 | TRBV14 | CASSPRLAGVYNEQFF | TGTGCCAGCAGCCCCAGACTAGCGGGAGTATACAATGAGCAGTTCTTC
NA | NA | TRBJ2-1 | TRBV9 | CASSIEGGDHNEQFF | TGTGCCAGCAGCATAGAGGGGGGGGACCACAATGAGCAGTTCTTC
NA | TRBD1 | TRBJ1-4 | TRBV30 | CAWSAGTGIEKLFF | TGTGCCTGGAGCGCTGGGACAGGCATTGAAAAACTGTTTTTT
NA | NA | TRBJ2-1 | TRBV21-1 | CASSKREGNNEQFF | TGTGCCAGCAGCAAGCGGGAGGGAAACAATGAGCAGTTCTTC
NA | TRBD2 | TRBJ2-2 | TRBV9 | CASSVGSGGNTGELFF | TGTGCCAGCAGCGTAGGTAGCGGGGGGAACACCGGGGAGCTGTTTTTT
NA | TRBD1 | TRBJ1-1 | TRBV29-1 | CSVGTGMNTEAFF | TGCAGCGTTGGGACAGGAATGAACACTGAAGCTTTCTTT
NA | NA | TRBJ1-1 | TRBV27 | CASSLSKTGNTEAFF | TGTGCCAGCAGTTTATCGAAAACAGGGAACACTGAAGCTTTCTTT
NA | NA | TRBJ1-3 | TRBV5-4 | CASSSNSGNTIYF | TGTGCCAGCAGCTCTAACTCTGGAAACACCATATATTTT
NA | NA | TRBJ2-2 | TRBV9 | CASSVGGAGELFF | TGTGCCAGCAGCGTAGGGGGGGCCGGGGAGCTGTTTTTT
few | TRBD1 | TRBJ2-7 | TRBV6-5 | CASSRDRGHEQYF | TGTGCCAGCAGCCGAGACAGGGGCCACGAGCAGTACTTC